This T cell receptor (beta chain) was recorded in a study of technical replicates of blood from a few donors. This CDR3 is built from 15 residues. Germline-derived CDR1 and CDR2 are SGHTA and FQGNSA. The trim removed 3 bases at V and 6 bases at J, leaving 8 bases unmatched. Sequencing was performed with immunoSEQ multiplex PCR; in TCRdb, only in-frame clones are kept and a portion is missing. This table has under 70,000 clones, approximately 93% appearing once. The sample consisted of PBMCs. This rearrangement joins TRBV7-2 to TRBJ2-4; 7 bases align to TRBD1. The clonotype comes from a human donor in good health. Some clones in this sample may be carry-over from other donors' samples. The CDR3 region is CASSFSGTEGNIQYF. The CDR3 nucleotides read TGTGCCAGCAGCTTTTCCGGGACAGAGGGAAACATTCAGTACTTC.